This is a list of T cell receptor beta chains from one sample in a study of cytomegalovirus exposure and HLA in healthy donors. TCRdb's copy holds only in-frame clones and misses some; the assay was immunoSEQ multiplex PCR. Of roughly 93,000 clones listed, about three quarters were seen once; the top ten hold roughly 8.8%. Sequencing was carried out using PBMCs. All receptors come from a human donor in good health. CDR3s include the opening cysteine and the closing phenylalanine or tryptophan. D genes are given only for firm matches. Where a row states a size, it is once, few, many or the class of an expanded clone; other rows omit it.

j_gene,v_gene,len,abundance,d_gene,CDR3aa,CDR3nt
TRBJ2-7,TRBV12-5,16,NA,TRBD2,CASGTGLAGRPYEQYF,TGTGCTAGTGGCACGGGACTAGCGGGAAGGCCCTACGAGCAGTACTTC
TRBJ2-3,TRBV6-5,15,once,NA,CASSSPGLPTDTQYF,TGTGCCAGCAGTTCACCGGGACTTCCAACAGATACGCAGTATTTT
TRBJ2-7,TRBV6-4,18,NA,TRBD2,CASSVAGAPRIWKYEQYF,TGTGCCAGCAGTGTAGCGGGAGCCCCCCGGATATGGAAATACGAGCAGTACTTC
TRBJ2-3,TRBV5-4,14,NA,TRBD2,CASSLSGGVDTQYF,TGTGCCAGCAGCTTAAGCGGGGGGGTTGATACGCAGTATTTT
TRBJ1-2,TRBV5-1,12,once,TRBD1,CASSLQGNGYTF,TGCGCCAGCAGCTTACAGGGGAATGGCTACACCTTC
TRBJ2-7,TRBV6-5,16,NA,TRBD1,CASSYTANRGLYEQYF,TGTGCCAGCAGTTACACGGCAAACAGGGGGCTCTACGAGCAGTACTTC
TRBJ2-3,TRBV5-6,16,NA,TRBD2,CASSSGGPWGTDTQYF,TGTGCCAGCAGCTCGGGGGGGCCGTGGGGCACAGATACGCAGTATTTT
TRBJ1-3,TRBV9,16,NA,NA,CASSVGGRNSGNTIYF,TGTGCCAGCAGCGTAGGAGGGCGTAACTCTGGAAACACCATATATTTT
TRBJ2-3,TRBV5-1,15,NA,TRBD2,CASSLEGRDTDTQYF,TGCGCCAGCAGCTTGGAGGGGAGGGACACAGATACGCAGTATTTT
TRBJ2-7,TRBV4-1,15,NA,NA,CASSLTLQVTREQYF,TGCGCCAGCAGCCTCACTCTCCAGGTTACTAGAGAGCAGTACTTC
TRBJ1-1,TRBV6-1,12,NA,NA,CASRYQGTEAFF,TGTGCCAGCAGATATCAGGGGACTGAAGCTTTCTTT
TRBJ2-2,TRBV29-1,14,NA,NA,CSVSSGEYTGELFF,TGCAGCGTTAGTTCGGGTGAATACACCGGGGAGCTGTTTTTT
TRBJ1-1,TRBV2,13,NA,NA,CASSEATGVEAFF,TGTGCCAGCAGTGAAGCAACGGGGGTTGAAGCTTTCTTT
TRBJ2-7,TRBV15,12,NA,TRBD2,CATGTSNYEQYF,TGTGCCACTGGGACTAGCAACTACGAGCAGTACTTC
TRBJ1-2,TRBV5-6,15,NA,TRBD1,CASSLISDRDYGYTF,TGTGCCAGCAGCTTGATTTCGGACAGGGACTATGGCTACACCTTC
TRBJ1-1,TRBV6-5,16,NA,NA,CASSYSGGAGGTEAFF,TGTGCCAGCAGTTACTCGGGGGGCGCGGGGGGCACTGAAGCTTTCTTT
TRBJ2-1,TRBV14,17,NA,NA,CASSRGASFSSYNEQFF,TGTGCCAGCAGCCGCGGCGCTAGCTTCAGCTCCTACAATGAGCAGTTCTTC
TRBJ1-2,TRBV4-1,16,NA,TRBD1,CASSQITGQAAYGYTF,TGCGCCAGCAGCCAAATTACAGGACAGGCCGCCTATGGCTACACCTTC
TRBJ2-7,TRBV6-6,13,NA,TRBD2,CASSETSPYEQYF,TGTGCCAGCAGCGAGACTAGCCCCTACGAGCAGTACTTC
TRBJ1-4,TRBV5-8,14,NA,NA,CASSLVGLGEKLFF,TGTGCCAGCAGCTTGGTGGGGCTAGGGGAAAAACTGTTTTTT
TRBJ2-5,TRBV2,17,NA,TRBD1,CASSGDRAPTEYSTQYF,TGTGCCAGCAGTGGAGACAGGGCCCCTACCGAATATTCGACCCAGTACTTC
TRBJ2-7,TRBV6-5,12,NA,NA,CASSLARWEQYF,TGTGCCAGCAGTCTCGCGCGGTGGGAGCAGTACTTC
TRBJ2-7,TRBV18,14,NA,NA,CASLPAGGAYEQYF,TGTGCCAGCCTTCCGGCAGGCGGGGCCTACGAGCAGTACTTC
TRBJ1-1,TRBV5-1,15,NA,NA,CASSLLLTGNTEAFF,TGCGCCAGCAGCTTACTACTGACAGGGAACACTGAAGCTTTCTTT
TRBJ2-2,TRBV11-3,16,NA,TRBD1,CASSSRGTGNTGELFF,TGTGCCAGCAGCTCTCGTGGGACAGGGAACACCGGGGAGCTGTTTTTT
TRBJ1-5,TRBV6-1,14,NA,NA,CASSPAGFNQPQHF,TGTGCCAGCAGTCCCGCCGGGTTCAATCAGCCCCAGCATTTT
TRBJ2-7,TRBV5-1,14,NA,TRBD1,CASSSGTVSYEQYF,TGCGCCAGCAGCTCCGGGACAGTATCCTACGAGCAGTACTTC
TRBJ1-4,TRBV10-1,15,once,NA,CASSEGLIEAEKLFF,TGCGCCAGCAGCGAAGGACTGATTGAGGCTGAAAAACTGTTTTTT
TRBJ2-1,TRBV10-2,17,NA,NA,CASSESIGRGWGNEQFF,TGCGCCAGCAGTGAGTCGATTGGACGGGGGTGGGGCAATGAGCAGTTCTTC
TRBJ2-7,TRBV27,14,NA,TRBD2,CASSRKRDSYEQYF,TGTGCCAGCAGTAGAAAGCGGGACTCCTACGAGCAGTACTTC